Following are 30 T cell receptor beta chains from one sample sequenced in a study of OX40 agonist ivuxolimab in advanced cancers. Using immunoSEQ multiplex PCR, the repertoire was profiled, and TCRdb retains in-frame clones only, with some absent. The table lists around 80,000 clones, around 86% of them singletons. Source: CD4+ or CD8+ T cells sorted from blood, taken in a trial of the OX40 agonist ivuxolimab. These TCRs come from an adult with an advanced solid tumor such as melanoma, head and neck, liver or kidney cancer.

The chain combines TRBV7-3 with TRBJ2-2; D uncertain. Trimming shortened V by 7 bases and J by 0 bases, and 24 bases separated the two germline ends. Looked up from germline, CDR1 is SGHTA and CDR2 is FQGTGA. The length of the CDR3 is 19 residues. The CDR3 DNA follows: TGTGCCAGCACTCTCGACCTCTCTCTCTGGGCGACGAACACCGGGGAGCTGTTTTTT. Residues: CASTLDLSLWATNTGELFF.

This sequence joins TRBV12-2 and TRBJ2-5; TRBD2, the D gene given by the table, was not confirmed from the DNA. TRBV12-2 is deemed a pseudogene. This CDR3 has 20 residues. This chain's CDR3 is CASRIRGGTSGRTGQETQYF. In DNA, the CDR3 is TGTGCAAGTCGCATTCGAGGGGGGACTAGCGGGAGGACGGGCCAAGAGACCCAGTACTTC.

This chain connects TRBV27 to TRBJ1-3; D is uncertain. Deletions cut 5 bases from V and 0 bases from J, with 11 bases between. Germline V lookup: CDR1 MNHEY, CDR2 SMNVEV (reference sequence). The CDR3 runs 15 residues. The CDR3 spells CASSLTHSSGNTIYF. The CDR3, as DNA: TGTGCCAGCAGTCTTACACATAGCTCTGGAAACACCATATATTTT.

This chain links TRBV19 with TRBJ1-4, with 7 nucleotides matching TRBD1. V trimming: 5 bases; J trimming: 5 bases; junction bases outside the gene matches: 5. This CDR3 region has 14 residues. CDR1 is LNHDA, CDR2 SQIVND, per germline (reference sequence). The CDR3 spells CASSAGTVNEKLFF. CDR3 DNA: TGTGCCAGTAGTGCCGGGACAGTAAATGAAAAACTGTTTTTT.

V gene TRBV10-1 combines with J gene TRBJ2-5; D ambiguous. Germline CDR1 and CDR2: WNHNN and SYGVQD (reference sequence). This CDR3 has 10 amino acids. The V end was cut by 7 bases, the J end by 9 bases, with 9 bases between. CDR3 loop: CASILGSQYF. The CDR3 nucleotides read TGCGCCAGCATCTTAGGCTCCCAGTACTTC.

The chain links TRBV10-2 to TRBJ2-3, with unresolved D. Germline V gene lookup returns CDR1 WSHSY and CDR2 SAAADI. This CDR3 region has 13 residues. Trimming took off 3 bases at V and 4 bases at J, with 8 bases between the two ends. CDR3 loop: CASSDPGADTQYF. The CDR3 DNA follows: TGCGCCAGCAGTGACCCCGGCGCAGATACGCAGTATTTT.

V usage is TRBV28 and J usage is TRBJ1-5; D might be TRBD1 (5 bases). V was trimmed by 3 bases and J by 7 bases, leaving 13 bases between them. Germline V gene lookup returns CDR1 MDHEN and CDR2 SYDVKM. The CDR3 contains 14 residues. The CDR3 here is CASSFGRGEQPQHF. CDR3 sequence (DNA): TGTGCCAGCAGTTTTGGGAGGGGTGAACAGCCCCAGCATTTT.

This chain connects TRBV30 to TRBJ1-4; the D is unclear. Trimming removed 4 bases at V and 0 bases at J, with 9 bases between. Germline CDR1 is GTSNPN and CDR2 is SVGIG (reference sequence). The CDR3 is made up of 14 amino acids. CDR3 residues: CAWTPATTNEKLFF. The CDR3, as DNA: TGTGCCTGGACTCCGGCTACAACTAATGAAAAACTGTTTTTT.

The gene calls are TRBV6-5 and TRBJ2-1, with a possible D match to TRBD1 (6 bases). V lost 0 bases and J lost 8, with 8 bases in between. The CDR3 extends over 13 amino acids. Germline CDR1 and CDR2: MNHEY and SVGAGI. The chain's CDR3 is CASSYSHRDEQFF. The CDR3 DNA follows: TGTGCCAGCAGTTACTCACACAGGGATGAGCAGTTCTTC.

This clone has more than one count but fewer than ten. The chain carries TRBV6-5 and TRBJ1-4; no clear D. Germline lookup yields CDR1 MNHEY and CDR2 SVGAGI. Trimming pared 6 bases from V and 5 bases from J, leaving 7 bases between. The CDR3 extends over 12 amino acids. The CDR3 coding sequence is TGTGCCAGCAGAGACGCCAATGAAAAACTGTTTTTT. Its translation: CASRDANEKLFF.

The chain is built from TRBV10-1 and TRBJ1-2; TRBD1 matches at 9 bases. The trim removed 6 bases at V and 4 bases at J, leaving 3 bases unmatched. The CDR3 contains 13 residues. Germline V gene lookup returns CDR1 WNHNN and CDR2 SYGVQD (reference sequence). The CDR3 region is CASSWDRAYGYTF. As DNA, the CDR3 is TGCGCCAGCAGCTGGGACAGGGCCTATGGCTACACCTTC.

This clone was seen more than once but under ten times. V is TRBV6-1 and J is TRBJ2-7; D is perhaps TRBD1 or TRBD2 (7 bases each). In germline, CDR1 is MNHNS, CDR2 SASEGT. This CDR3 comprises 14 residues. V lost 6 bases and J 0 bases, leaving 12 bases between the germline ends. CDR3 nucleotide sequence: TGTGCCAGCAGGGGGAGGGGGCCCTCCTACGAGCAGTACGTC. This encodes CASRGRGPSYEQYV.

V gene TRBV6-5 combines with J gene TRBJ1-3, with D possibly being TRBD1 (5 bases). Trimming stripped 4 bases from V and 2 bases from J, with 9 bases between. Germline values: CDR1 MNHEY, CDR2 SVGAGI. This CDR3 has 14 residues. The CDR3 loop reads CASSSQAPGNTIYF. The CDR3 DNA sequence: TGTGCCAGCAGTTCACAGGCCCCTGGAAACACCATATATTTT.

The table lists this clone with a few counts. The chain links TRBV5-1 to TRBJ1-6; D not resolved. Germline CDR1 is SGHRS and CDR2 is YFSETQ. Deletions cut 1 base from V and 0 bases from J, with 11 bases between. The CDR3 totals 17 residues. In nucleotides, the CDR3 is TGCGCCAGCAGCTTGAATACTGCTAGCTCCTATAATTCACCCCTCCACTTT. Translation gives CASSLNTASSYNSPLHF.

The J gene is TRBJ2-3, the V gene TRBV30, with unresolved D. Germline V gene sequence: CDR1 GTSNPN, CDR2 SVGIG (reference sequence). Between the trimmed V and J ends, which lost 2 bases and 4 bases, there was a span of 13 bases. CDR3 length: 14 amino acids. This chain's CDR3 is CAWSSTLVSDTQYF. DNA of the CDR3: TGTGCCTGGAGTTCGACCTTAGTATCAGATACGCAGTATTTT.

The chain couples TRBV28 to TRBJ1-2, with D unresolved. The CDR3 sequence is 14 residues long. With 5 bases removed from V and 7 bases from J, the gap between germline ends came to 17 bases. Germline lookup yields CDR1 MDHEN and CDR2 SYDVKM. CDR3 coding DNA: TGTGCCAGCAGTCTAGTCCAGAAGGGCAGTGGCTACACCTTC. Its protein is CASSLVQKGSGYTF.

This clone was counted a single time. CDR3 nucleotide sequence: TGTGCCAGTAGTAGTGCCAGGTTACATCAGCCCCAGCATTTT. It codes for CASSSARLHQPQHF. The rearrangement joins TRBV19 to TRBJ1-5; D is unresolved. The CDR3 runs 14 residues. The V end was cut by 4 bases, the J end by 5 bases, with 12 bases between. Germline-derived CDR1 and CDR2 are LNHDA and SQIVND (reference sequence).

The gene calls are TRBV30 and TRBJ2-3; no firm D call. CDR3 length equals 11 residues. Germline loops: CDR1 GTSNPN, CDR2 SVGIG (reference sequence). V was shortened by 3 bases and J by 6 bases, with 7 bases between the two germline ends. The CDR3 reads CAWSTVDTQYF. CDR3 DNA sequence: TGTGCCTGGAGCACAGTGGATACGCAGTATTTT.

The chain couples TRBV27 to TRBJ2-1, with D possibly being TRBD1 (6 bases). Germline CDR1 reads MNHEY; CDR2 reads SMNVEV (reference sequence). This CDR3 contains 15 residues. The V gene lost 3 bases and the J gene lost 4 bases, with 13 bases spanning the gap. CDR3 bases: TGTGCCAGCAGTTTCACAGGGTCTGGGTACAATGAGCAGTTCTTC. This codes for CASSFTGSGYNEQFF.

The CDR3 region has the DNA TGTGCCAGCACTTCAGTTCGCGCCTACGAGCAGTACGTC. It codes for CASTSVRAYEQYV. This chain uses TRBV6-1 with TRBJ2-7; no clear D. Trimming removed 7 bases from V and 2 bases from J, with 12 bases in between. CDR1 and CDR2 from the germline V gene are MNHNS and SASEGT. This CDR3 comprises 13 residues.

The chain joins TRBV28 to TRBJ2-1, with no clear D. Trimming cost V 5 bases and J 4 bases, with 18 bases left between them. CDR1 is MDHEN and CDR2 is SYDVKM in the germline V gene. The CDR3 sequence is 16 residues long. The CDR3 loop reads CASSLYPSRIYNEQFF. The CDR3 DNA is TGTGCCAGCAGTCTTTATCCTTCGCGGATATACAATGAGCAGTTCTTC.

V gene TRBV28 combines with J gene TRBJ1-2, with D perhaps matching TRBD1 (6 bases). The CDR3 sequence is 13 residues long. V lost 2 bases and J 7 bases, leaving 11 bases between the germline ends. CDR1 MDHEN and CDR2 SYDVKM come from the germline V gene. DNA for the CDR3: TGTGCCAGCAGTTTACGGACAGTCGGTGGCTACACCTTC. It encodes CASSLRTVGGYTF.

The chain recombines TRBV5-1 with TRBJ1-2; D unresolved. V lost 4 bases and J lost 4, with 11 bases in between. CDR1 and CDR2 from the germline V gene are SGHRS and YFSETQ. CDR3 length: 13 residues. This CDR3 is CASSPEGTYGYTF. CDR3 coding DNA: TGCGCCAGCAGCCCCGAGGGTACCTATGGCTACACCTTC.

This clone showed up just once. The rearrangement joins TRBV11-2 to TRBJ2-2, with D maybe TRBD2 (6 bases). V was shortened by 0 bases and J by 1 base, with 12 bases between the two germline ends. The CDR3 extends over 17 amino acids. Germline CDR1 is SGHAT and CDR2 is FQNNGV. CDR3 loop: CASSLDPARGNTGELFF. CDR3 nucleotides: TGTGCCAGCAGCTTAGATCCCGCGCGGGGGAACACCGGGGAGCTGTTTTTT.

The V and J genes are TRBV7-9 and TRBJ2-1, with D possibly TRBD2 on 6 matching bases. Trimming took off 1 base at V and 10 bases at J, with 17 bases between the two ends. This CDR3 region has 15 residues. CDR1 and CDR2 (germline): SEHNR, FQNEAQ (reference sequence). The CDR3 region is CASSLGGTGVAEQFF. Here the CDR3 DNA reads TGTGCCAGCAGCTTAGGAGGAACGGGAGTGGCGGAGCAGTTCTTC.

The chain recombines TRBV19 with TRBJ2-1; 13 bases align to TRBD2. There are 16 residues in the CDR3. Per the germline V gene, CDR1 is LNHDA and CDR2 is SQIVND (reference sequence). V trimming: 6 bases; J trimming: 6 bases; junction bases outside the gene matches: 8. This CDR3 reads CASRTARTSGGNEQFF. CDR3 sequence (DNA): TGTGCCAGTAGGACCGCTCGGACTAGCGGGGGCAATGAGCAGTTCTTC.

The chain carries TRBV6-1 and TRBJ2-2; D is uncertain. V lost 6 bases and J 4 bases, leaving 6 bases between the germline ends. The CDR3 is 12 amino acids. Germline V lookup: CDR1 MNHNS, CDR2 SASEGT. The CDR3 DNA follows: TGTGCCAGCAGCCACGGCACCGGGGAGCTGTTTTTT. This codes for CASSHGTGELFF.

The gene calls are TRBV18 and TRBJ1-4; D unclear. Germline V CDR1 and CDR2: KGHSH, LQKENI. V shed 4 bases and J shed 3 bases, with 9 bases lying between them. The CDR3 spans 14 residues. The CDR3 DNA follows: TGTGCCAGCTCACGGGAGACATCTAATGAAAAACTGTTTTTT. Translating gives CASSRETSNEKLFF.

This rearrangement joins TRBV6-6 to TRBJ2-7; unclear D gene. Trimming removed 5 bases from V and 7 bases from J, with 15 bases in between. This CDR3 has 13 amino acids. The germline V gene encodes CDR1 MNHNY and CDR2 SVGAGI (reference sequence). CDR3 in DNA: TGTGCCAGCAGTGACGGCCACCTGCTGGAGCAGTACGTC. Its protein is CASSDGHLLEQYV.

V gene TRBV28 combines with J gene TRBJ1-2; no clear D gene. Trimming cost V 4 bases and J 8 bases, with 17 bases left between them. The CDR3 is 14 amino acids. Germline assignment: CDR1 MDHEN and CDR2 SYDVKM. This chain's CDR3 is CASSSVIIVAGYTF. CDR3 DNA sequence: TGTGCCAGCAGTTCAGTAATAATTGTGGCGGGCTACACCTTC.